The clone carrying this TCR beta chain was seen ten or more times. Antigen unknown. The sample comes from a study of T cells in Graves' hyperthyroidism and ophthalmopathy. Study observations and caveats: Most clonotypes expanded in thyroid above 0.001 were likewise present in blood.

Researchers took RNA transcripts and amplified the TCR beta CDR3 regions from them. When the TCR CDR3 underwent first-round RT-PCR, the HTBI primer set was used. TCRdb recomputed calls from the multiplex PCR reads with MiXCR, one row per CDR3 protein. Here the sample spans over 450,000 distinct CDR3 sequences, approximately 15% being singletons. Trimming left V 2 bases short and J 2 bases short, with 21 bases between. This CDR3 spans 18 amino acids. Germline CDR1 reads SGHAT; CDR2 reads FQNNGV. Source material: blood. The receptor's source is a woman aged 18-35 years with Graves' hyperthyroidism. V is TRBV11-2 and J is TRBJ1-2, with D perhaps matching TRBD1 (5 bases). The DNA for the CDR3 is TGTGCCAGCAGCTTACATCCAACAGGAGGTGGCCGCAACTATGGCTACACCTTC. The encoded protein is CASSLHPTGGGRNYGYTF.